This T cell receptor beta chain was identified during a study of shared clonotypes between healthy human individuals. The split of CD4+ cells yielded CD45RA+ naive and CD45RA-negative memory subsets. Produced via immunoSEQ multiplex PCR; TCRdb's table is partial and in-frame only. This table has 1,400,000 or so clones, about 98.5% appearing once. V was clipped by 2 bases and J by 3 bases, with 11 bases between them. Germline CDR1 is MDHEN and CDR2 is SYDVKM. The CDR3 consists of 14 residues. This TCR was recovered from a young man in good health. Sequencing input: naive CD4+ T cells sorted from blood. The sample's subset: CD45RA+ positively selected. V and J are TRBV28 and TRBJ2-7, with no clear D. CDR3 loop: CASSLLIAYYEQYF. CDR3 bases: TGTGCCAGCAGTTTACTTATAGCATACTACGAGCAGTACTTC.